This TCR beta chain was captured by sequencing in a study of neurological immune-mediated disorders. TCRdb re-called the 5' RACE reads with MiXCR, one entry per CDR3 protein. The table records tens of thousands of distinct CDR3 sequences, about 1.8% of them present only once. This CDR3 has 14 amino acids. CDR1 MNHEY and CDR2 SVGEGT come from the germline V gene. The V end was cut by 0 bases, the J end by 5 bases, with 10 bases between. Ten or more counts support this clonotype. This TCR was recovered from a middle-aged woman with multiple sclerosis. This chain connects TRBV6-2 or TRBV6-3 to TRBJ1-2; no clear D. The sequenced material came from PBMCs. CDR3 region: CASSYSVRVYGYTF. DNA of the CDR3: TGTGCCAGCAGTTACTCCGTTAGGGTATATGGCTACACCTTC.